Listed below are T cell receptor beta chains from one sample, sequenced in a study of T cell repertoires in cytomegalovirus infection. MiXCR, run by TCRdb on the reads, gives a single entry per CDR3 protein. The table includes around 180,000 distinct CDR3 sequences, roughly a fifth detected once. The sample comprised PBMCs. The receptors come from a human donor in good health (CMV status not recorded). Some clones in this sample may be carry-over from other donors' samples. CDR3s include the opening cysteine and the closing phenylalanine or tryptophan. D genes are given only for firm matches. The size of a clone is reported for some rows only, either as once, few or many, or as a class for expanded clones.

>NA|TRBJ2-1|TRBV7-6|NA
TGTGCCAGCAGCCCTTCTTTGGATGAGCAGTTCTTC
CASSPSLDEQFF
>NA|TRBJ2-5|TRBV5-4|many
TGTGCCAGCAGCTTGGAGGTCAGTTCAGAGACCCAGTACTTC
CASSLEVSSETQYF
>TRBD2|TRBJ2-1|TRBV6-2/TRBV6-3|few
TGTGCCAGCAGTTACCCTCGGCCCGGGGGAGGGAATGAGCAGTTCTTC
CASSYPRPGGGNEQFF
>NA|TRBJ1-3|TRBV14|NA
TGTGCCAGTAGCCGAGCCCATATTACTGGAAACACCATATATTTT
CASSRAHITGNTIYF
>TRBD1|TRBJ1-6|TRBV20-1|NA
TGCAGTGCTAGGACACAGGGGAAAGGCTCACCCCTCCACTTT
CSARTQGKGSPLHF
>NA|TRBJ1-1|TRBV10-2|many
TGCGCCAGCAGTCCTCCTCGAGGGACATCGGGCACTGAAGCTTTCTTT
CASSPPRGTSGTEAFF
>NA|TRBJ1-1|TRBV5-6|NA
TGTGCCAGCAGCTTGCGCACTTACACTGAAGCTTTCTTT
CASSLRTYTEAFF
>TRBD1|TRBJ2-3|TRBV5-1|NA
TGCGCCAGCAGCTCTAGGACAGGGCCGGGAGATACGCAGTATTTT
CASSSRTGPGDTQYF
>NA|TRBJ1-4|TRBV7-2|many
TGTGCCAGCAGCTTAGTTGGGTCCGTGGGTGAAAAACTGTTTTTT
CASSLVGSVGEKLFF
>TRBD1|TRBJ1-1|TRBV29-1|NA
TGCAGCGGGGGACAGGGGGCTACAGGGAACACTGAAGCTTTCTTT
CSGGQGATGNTEAFF
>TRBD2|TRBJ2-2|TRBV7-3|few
TGTGCCAGCAGCTTAGGCGGGAGTTCCGGGGAGCTGTTTTTT
CASSLGGSSGELFF
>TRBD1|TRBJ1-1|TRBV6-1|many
TGTGCCAGCAGCCGGACCGGGACAGGGGCCACTGAAGCTTTCTTT
CASSRTGTGATEAFF
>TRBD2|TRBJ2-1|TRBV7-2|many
TGTGCCAGCAGCGATGGACTAGCGGGAGGCTACAATGAGCAGTTCTTC
CASSDGLAGGYNEQFF
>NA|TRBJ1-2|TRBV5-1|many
TGCGCCAGCAGACCCCCAGGGAACTATGGCTACACCTTC
CASRPPGNYGYTF
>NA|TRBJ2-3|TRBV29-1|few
TGCAGCGTTGAAGCCCCATATACGCAGTATTTT
CSVEAPYTQYF
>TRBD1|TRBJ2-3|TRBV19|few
TGTGCCAGTAGTATGGACAGGGGTTACGATACGCAGTATTTT
CASSMDRGYDTQYF
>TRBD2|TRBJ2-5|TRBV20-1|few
TGCAGTGCTTCCCTAGCGGGAGAGACCCAGTACTTC
CSASLAGETQYF
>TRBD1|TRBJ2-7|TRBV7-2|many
TGTGCCAGCAGCCTCAGGGGGAAAAGCTCCTACGAGCAGTACTTC
CASSLRGKSSYEQYF
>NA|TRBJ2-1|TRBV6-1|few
TGTGCCTCGACGAGGGGTAATGAGCAGTTCTTC
CASTRGNEQFF
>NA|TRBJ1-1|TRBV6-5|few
TGTGCCAGCAGAAAAGTTGCGAACACTGAAGCTTTCTTT
CASRKVANTEAFF
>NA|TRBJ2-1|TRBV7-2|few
TGTGCCAGCAGCTTAATAAACGGGATTGGGAATGAGCAGTTCTTC
CASSLINGIGNEQFF
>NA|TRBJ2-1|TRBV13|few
TGTGCCAGCAGCTTAGAACTAGCCAATGAGCAGTTCTTC
CASSLELANEQFF
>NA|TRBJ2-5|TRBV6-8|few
TGTGCCAGCAGCCGTAAGGGGCTCCAAGAGACCCAGTACTTC
CASSRKGLQETQYF
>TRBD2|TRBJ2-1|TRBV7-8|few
TGTGCCAGCAGCTTAGTATTGGCGGGAGAGGGTGAGCAGTTCTTC
CASSLVLAGEGEQFF
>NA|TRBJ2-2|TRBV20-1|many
TGCAGTGCTAGTAGGACAGCGAACACCGGGGAGCTGTTTTTT
CSASRTANTGELFF
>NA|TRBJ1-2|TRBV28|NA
TGTGCCAGCAGCCCGGGGGGGAACTCATATGGCTACACCTTC
CASSPGGNSYGYTF
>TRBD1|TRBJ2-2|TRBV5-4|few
TGTGCCAGCACCCCGACAGGGACCGGGGAGCTGTTTTTT
CASTPTGTGELFF
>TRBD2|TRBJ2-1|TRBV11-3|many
TGTGCCAGCAGCCCCTTAGCGGGAGGGTTCTCCAATGAGCAGTTCTTC
CASSPLAGGFSNEQFF
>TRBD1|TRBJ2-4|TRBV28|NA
TGTGCCAGCAGTTTAGGGACAGGGGGCTTAAACATTCAGTACTTC
CASSLGTGGLNIQYF
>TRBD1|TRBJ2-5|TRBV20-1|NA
TGCAGTGCACTGGGTGACAGGGCCTTTGGGACCCAGTACTTC
CSALGDRAFGTQYF
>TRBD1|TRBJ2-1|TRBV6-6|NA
TGTGCCAGCAGTTACTCGGGACAGGGGATAAGTGAGCAGTTCTTC
CASSYSGQGISEQFF
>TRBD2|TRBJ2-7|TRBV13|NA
TGTGCCAGCAGCTTAGTCCTAGCGGGAGTCCCCGAGCAGTACTTC
CASSLVLAGVPEQYF
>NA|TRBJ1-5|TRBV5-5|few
TGTGCCAGCAGCTTGTCGATAGGGGAGGTAGGCAATCAGCCCCAGCATTTT
CASSLSIGEVGNQPQHF
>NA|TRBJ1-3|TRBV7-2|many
TGTGCCAGCAGCTTAGCGGACGCGAACTCTGGAAACACCATATATTTT
CASSLADANSGNTIYF
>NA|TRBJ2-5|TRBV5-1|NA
TGCGCCAGCAGCCCACCCCAAAGGGGAGCGTACCAAGAGACCCAGTACTTC
CASSPPQRGAYQETQYF
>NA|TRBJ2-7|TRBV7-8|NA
TGTGCCAGCACCCCTTTACACGAGCAGTACTTC
CASTPLHEQYF
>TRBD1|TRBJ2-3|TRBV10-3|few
TGTGCCATCGGGGGACAGAAAACAGATACGCAGTATTTT
CAIGGQKTDTQYF
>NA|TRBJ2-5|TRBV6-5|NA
TGTGCCAGCAGCCTCAGGTTGGGGGGGACCCAGTACTTC
CASSLRLGGTQYF
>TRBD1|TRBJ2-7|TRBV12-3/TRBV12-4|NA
TGTGCCAGCAGCGATCCAGGACAGGGAGCGCCCTACGAGCAGTACTTC
CASSDPGQGAPYEQYF
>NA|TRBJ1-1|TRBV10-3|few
TGTGCCATCAGTGAGTCGGGGGCTGGGATTAACACTGAAGCTTTCTTT
CAISESGAGINTEAFF
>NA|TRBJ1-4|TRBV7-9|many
TGTGCCAGCAGCTTAGCAGCGGGGCCCTCTACGGAACTGTTTTTT
CASSLAAGPSTELFF
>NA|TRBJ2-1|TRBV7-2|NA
TGTGCCAGCAGCAAGGGGAACCCCTACAATGAGCAGTTCTTC
CASSKGNPYNEQFF
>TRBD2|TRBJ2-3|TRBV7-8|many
TGTGCCAGCAGCTTAGGGCACGGGGGGGCCTCGTACACAGATACGCAGTATTTT
CASSLGHGGASYTDTQYF
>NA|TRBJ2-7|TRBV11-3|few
TGTGCCAGCAGCTTAGCGGACAGACTTTACGAGCAGTACTTC
CASSLADRLYEQYF
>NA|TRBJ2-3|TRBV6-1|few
TGTGCCAGTGGGCCGGGACTGGGGCCGGGGTTGAGCACAGATACGCAGTATTTT
CASGPGLGPGLSTDTQYF
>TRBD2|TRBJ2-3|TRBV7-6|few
TGTGCCAGCAGCAGGACTAGCGGGAGGGGTCGAGATACGCAGTATTTT
CASSRTSGRGRDTQYF
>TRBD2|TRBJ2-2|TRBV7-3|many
TGTGCCAGCAGCTCTACTAGCGGGAGTTCCGGGGAGCTGTTTTTT
CASSSTSGSSGELFF
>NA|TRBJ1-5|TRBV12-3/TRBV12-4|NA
TGTGCCAGCAGCCTGATTGGAGGCCTCCACGGGGCCCAGCATTTT
CASSLIGGLHGAQHF
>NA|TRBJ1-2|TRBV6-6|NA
TGTGCCAGCAGTTACGTGGATGGCCAAGAGGGCTACACCTTC
CASSYVDGQEGYTF
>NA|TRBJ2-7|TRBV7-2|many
TGTGCCAGCAGCCGGGGCGCGGGGGCTGTGCTTCCCTACGAGCAGTACTTC
CASSRGAGAVLPYEQYF
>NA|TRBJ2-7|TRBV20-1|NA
TGCAGTGCTAGAGGACTAGAGTTCGAGCAGTACTTC
CSARGLEFEQYF
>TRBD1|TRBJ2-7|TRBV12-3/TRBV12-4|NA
TGTGCCAGCAACCAAGATCGGACAGGGACCCCCTACGAGCAGTACTTC
CASNQDRTGTPYEQYF
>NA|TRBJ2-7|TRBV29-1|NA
TGCAGCGTTGCGGACACAAGGAGCTCCTACGAGCAGTACTTC
CSVADTRSSYEQYF
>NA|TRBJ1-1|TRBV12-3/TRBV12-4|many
TGTGCCAGCATCATCATGGGGAGGCGGACTGAAGCTTTCTTT
CASIIMGRRTEAFF
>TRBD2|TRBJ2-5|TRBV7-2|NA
TGTGCCAGCAGCACTTTCGACCCTCGGGCTAGCGGGAGTGAGACCCAGTACTTC
CASSTFDPRASGSETQYF
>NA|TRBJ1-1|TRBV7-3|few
TGTGCCAGCAGCTTATTAGGAGGGTCCACTGAAGCTTTCTTT
CASSLLGGSTEAFF
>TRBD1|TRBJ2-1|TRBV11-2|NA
TGTGCCAGCAGCGGGGGACAGAGTAGCGACCCGCTATACAATGAGCAGTTCTTC
CASSGGQSSDPLYNEQFF